The 26 T cell receptor beta chains reported below all come from one sample, sequenced in a study of early T cells in non-severe SARS-CoV-2 infection. TCRdb processed the 5' RACE reads anew with MiXCR; each CDR3 protein has one entry. Among 60,000 or so distinct CDR3 sequences, roughly 12% were seen once, and the ten largest hold about 1.3%. This specimen consisted of whole blood, obtained at baseline. The receptor set was obtained from an adult who was a healthcare worker with PCR-confirmed SARS-CoV-2 infection or an uninfected control (not recorded which).

This clonotype was counted at least ten times. This sequence joins TRBV11-2 and TRBJ2-1, with TRBD2 matching over 7 bases. The CDR3 totals 15 residues. Per the germline V gene, CDR1 is SGHAT and CDR2 is FQNNGV. J was trimmed by 4 bases and V by 3 bases; bases with no gene match: 6. For the CDR3, the DNA is TGTGCCAGCAGCTTGGTAGCAGCGGGGTACAATGAGCAGTTCTTC. Protein sequence: CASSLVAAGYNEQFF.

CDR3 loop: CASSLPRSAGPGANVLTF. CDR3 DNA: TGTGCCAGCAGTCTTCCTCGTTCGGCAGGGCCCGGGGCCAACGTCCTGACTTTC. J is TRBJ2-6 and V is TRBV12-3 or TRBV12-4, with D perhaps matching TRBD1 (5 bases). Trimming pared 5 bases from V and 4 bases from J, leaving 21 bases between. The CDR3 contains 18 residues.

This clonotype has only a few counts. The chain couples TRBV27 to TRBJ2-4; the D is unclear. Per germline, CDR1 MNHEY and CDR2 SMNVEV (reference sequence). The CDR3 is 14 residues long. The V and J ends lost 4 bases and 0 bases respectively, with 7 bases between them. CDR3 sequence: CASSYGSAKNIQYF. CDR3 bases: TGTGCCAGCAGTTACGGGTCAGCCAAAAACATTCAGTACTTC.

The V gene is TRBV2, the J gene TRBJ2-3; D ambiguous. Germline CDR1 is SNHLY and CDR2 is FYNNEI. V lost 6 bases and J 5 bases, leaving 9 bases between the germline ends. CDR3 length equals 12 residues. The CDR3, as DNA: TGTGCCAGCAGACTGAAGGGAGATACGCAGTATTTT. Translation gives CASRLKGDTQYF.

In this sample, this clonotype turned up a few times. This chain connects TRBV5-1 to TRBJ2-1, with D unclear. This CDR3 is 14 amino acids long. The V and J ends lost 1 base and 2 bases respectively, with 7 bases between them. Germline lookup yields CDR1 SGHRS and CDR2 YFSETQ. DNA for the CDR3: TGCGCCAGCAGCTTGAGCGCTCCCTACAATGAGCAGTTCTTC. This translates into CASSLSAPYNEQFF. The full variable domain, in which reference TRBV5-1 and TRBJ2-1 provide the parts outside the CDR3, is KAGVTQTPRYLIKTRGQQVTLSCSPISGHRSVSWYQQTPGQGLQFLFEYFSETQRNKGNFPGRFSGRQFSNSRSEMNVSTLELGDSALYLCASSLSAPYNEQFFGPGTRLTVL.

This clonotype was counted at least ten times. The V gene is TRBV19, the J gene TRBJ2-1; no clear D. With 3 bases removed from V and 10 bases from J, the gap between germline ends came to 13 bases. Germline CDR1 is LNHDA and CDR2 is SQIVND (reference sequence). CDR3 length: 13 residues. The chain's CDR3 is CASSIGPRTEQFF. DNA of the CDR3: TGTGCCAGTAGTATTGGCCCTCGGACCGAGCAGTTCTTC.

This clonotype was seen only a few times. The chain joins TRBV5-1 to TRBJ2-5; no clear D gene. The germline V and J ends were trimmed by 4 bases and 5 bases, with 15 bases remaining between them. CDR3 length: 14 amino acids. The V gene's germline CDR1 is SGHRS and CDR2 YFSETQ. The CDR3 DNA is TGCGCCAGCAGCCCCAACCCGCAATTCGAGACCCAGTACTTC. The encoded protein is CASSPNPQFETQYF.

This clonotype was picked up many times. The V gene is TRBV29-1, the J gene TRBJ2-4; D is ambiguous. CDR1 and CDR2 from the germline V gene are SQVTM and ANQGSEA. The CDR3 totals 13 residues. With 5 bases removed from V and 0 bases from J, the gap between germline ends came to 8 bases. CDR3 region: CSVHAVAKNIQYF. The CDR3 nucleotides read TGCAGCGTTCATGCGGTAGCCAAAAACATTCAGTACTTC.

This clonotype was detected ten times or more. V gene TRBV20-1 combines with J gene TRBJ2-1; 9 positions agree with TRBD2. V shed 0 bases and J 7 bases; nucleotides not matched to a gene: 10. Germline loops: CDR1 DFQATT, CDR2 SNEGSKA (reference sequence). This CDR3 contains 16 residues. CDR3 protein: CSAREAGGSGRNEQFF. In nucleotides, the CDR3 is TGCAGTGCTAGAGAAGCGGGGGGATCTGGTAGGAATGAGCAGTTCTTC.

This clonotype was seen a few times. The genes are TRBV7-9 and TRBJ1-1, with 7 bases identical to TRBD1. V lost 2 bases and J lost 12; bases outside the gene matches: 9. In germline, CDR1 is SEHNR, CDR2 FQNEAQ (reference sequence). The CDR3 extends over 13 amino acids. The DNA for the CDR3 is TGTGCCAGCAGCTTATCTAATCAGGGGGAATCTTTCTTT. Its translation is CASSLSNQGESFF. Combining the CDR3 with reference TRBV7-9 and TRBJ1-1 gives the whole variable domain DTGVSQNPRHKITKRGQNVTFRCDPISEHNRLYWYRQTLGQGPEFLTYFQNEAQLEKSRLLSDRFSAERPKGSFSTLEIQRTEQGDSAMYLCASSLSNQGESFFGQGTRLTVV.

The chain combines TRBV5-1 with TRBJ2-5; D could derive from TRBD1 or TRBD2 (6 bases each). Germline CDR1 reads SGHRS; CDR2 reads YFSETQ. The CDR3 extends over 14 amino acids. Trimming took off 4 bases at V and 5 bases at J, with 15 bases between the two ends. This CDR3 reads CASSPPGASETQYF. The CDR3 DNA follows: TGCGCCAGCAGCCCACCGGGGGCATCGGAGACCCAGTACTTC.

This clonotype came up many times. The chain employs TRBV29-1 and TRBJ2-2, with a tentative D call TRBD2 (6 bases). Germline lookup yields CDR1 SQVTM and CDR2 ANQGSEA. The CDR3 extends over 14 amino acids. The V gene lost 1 base and the J gene lost 6 bases, with 12 bases spanning the gap. DNA of the CDR3: TGCAGCGTTGAAGGACTAGGCTACGCCGGGGAGCTGTTTTTT. This encodes CSVEGLGYAGELFF.

This clonotype came up a few times. The chain couples TRBV6-5 to TRBJ2-2, with no clear D. This CDR3 has 12 amino acids. The V gene's germline CDR1 is MNHEY and CDR2 SVGAGI. V was shortened by 6 bases and J by 6 bases, with 8 bases between the two germline ends. The CDR3: CASSPSPGELFF. In nucleotides, the CDR3 is TGTGCCAGCAGCCCGTCCCCCGGGGAGCTGTTTTTT.

This chain links TRBV5-6 with TRBJ2-4; the D is unclear. V lost 2 bases, J lost 7 bases, and 4 bases lay in between. Germline V gene data show CDR1 as SGHDT and CDR2 as YYEEEE. CDR3 size: 11 residues. The CDR3 loop is CASSFRNIQYF. The CDR3 DNA reads TGTGCCAGCAGCTTCCGGAACATTCAGTACTTC.

The V and J genes are TRBV28 and TRBJ2-1; D call uncertain. The length of the CDR3 is 12 residues. V gave up 1 base and J gave up 7 bases, with 5 bases separating them. Germline V CDR1 and CDR2: MDHEN, SYDVKM. The CDR3 nucleotides are TGTGCCAGCAGTTTATTTCCGAATGAGCAGTTCTTC. It codes for CASSLFPNEQFF.

This clonotype was recorded a few times. CDR3 DNA sequence: TGTGCCTGGAGTAGGGGACAGGGGGTCCGGGAGCTGTTTTTT. Translating gives CAWSRGQGVRELFF. This sequence joins TRBV30 and TRBJ2-2; TRBD1 matches 11 bases. This CDR3 has 14 residues. Germline V gene lookup returns CDR1 GTSNPN and CDR2 SVGIG (reference sequence). J gave up 9 bases and V 2 bases, and 5 bases lay outside the gene matches.

There are a few counts of this clonotype. The V call is TRBV5-1, the J call TRBJ1-1, with 9 nucleotides matching TRBD1. This CDR3 spans 13 amino acids. Germline trimming cut 0 bases from V and 13 bases from J; bases unmatched to any gene: 7. CDR1 is SGHRS, CDR2 YFSETQ, per germline. For the CDR3, the DNA is TGCGCCAGCAGCTTGGGGACAGGGGCCGACGGTTTCTTT. It codes for CASSLGTGADGFF. Combining the CDR3 with reference TRBV5-1 and TRBJ1-1 gives the whole variable domain KAGVTQTPRYLIKTRGQQVTLSCSPISGHRSVSWYQQTPGQGLQFLFEYFSETQRNKGNFPGRFSGRQFSNSRSEMNVSTLELGDSALYLCASSLGTGADGFFGQGTRLTVV.

This sequence joins TRBV27 and TRBJ2-3, with 9 bases that match TRBD1. V lost 8 bases and J lost 4; bases outside the gene matches: 4. The CDR3 totals 13 residues. Per the germline V gene, CDR1 is MNHEY and CDR2 is SMNVEV (reference sequence). CDR3 in amino acids: CASGTGSADTQYF. Here the CDR3 DNA reads TGTGCCAGCGGGACAGGGTCGGCAGATACGCAGTATTTT.

At least ten counts were recorded for this clonotype. The rearrangement links TRBV5-1 to TRBJ1-6; D remains unclear. The CDR3 is 13 residues long. Trimming took off 0 bases at V and 10 bases at J, with 8 bases between the two ends. CDR1 is SGHRS, CDR2 YFSETQ, per germline. CDR3 sequence: CASSLDRGSPLHF. The CDR3 region has the DNA TGCGCCAGCAGCTTGGACAGAGGCTCACCCCTCCACTTT.

This clonotype was counted many times. The V call is TRBV18, the J call TRBJ1-1; the D gene is possibly TRBD1 (6 bases). Trimming took 3 bases from V and 6 from J, leaving 11 bases between them. The CDR3 totals 13 residues. CDR1 is KGHSH and CDR2 is LQKENI in the germline V gene. DNA of the CDR3: TGTGCCAGCTCACCTAACGGGGGCTCTGAAGCTTTCTTT. Amino acid sequence: CASSPNGGSEAFF. Full variable domain (missing parts from reference TRBV18 and TRBJ1-1): NAGVMQNPRHLVRRRGQEARLRCSPMKGHSHVYWYRQLPEEGLKFMVYLQKENIIDESGMPKERFSAEFPKEGPSILRIQQVVRGDSAAYFCASSPNGGSEAFFGQGTRLTVV.

Only a few counts were recorded for this clonotype. The J gene is TRBJ2-7, the V gene TRBV29-1; 14 bases are a match to TRBD2. The CDR3 consists of 13 residues. In germline, CDR1 is SQVTM, CDR2 ANQGSEA. V lost 6 bases to trimming and J lost 4 bases; unmatched junction nucleotides: 2. Here the CDR3 DNA reads TGCAGCGTCGGGACTAGCGGGAGTTACGAGCAGTACTTC. It yields the protein CSVGTSGSYEQYF.

V is TRBV28 and J is TRBJ2-4; D not resolved. Germline V gives CDR1 MDHEN, CDR2 SYDVKM. The CDR3 sequence is 18 residues long. The V end was cut by 3 bases, the J end by 0 bases, with 18 bases between. Written as DNA, the CDR3 is TGTGCCAGCAGTTTGAGTCAGAGTTATTCCTTAGCCAAAAACATTCAGTACTTC. Translation: CASSLSQSYSLAKNIQYF.

This chain links TRBV28 with TRBJ2-7, with D unclear. The germline V gene has CDR1 MDHEN and CDR2 SYDVKM. Trimming took 9 bases from V and 1 from J, leaving 10 bases between them. This CDR3 spans 12 amino acids. CDR3 residues: CASTLNSYEQYF. CDR3 nucleotide sequence: TGTGCCAGTACATTAAATTCCTACGAGCAGTACTTC.

The chain combines TRBV12-3 or TRBV12-4 with TRBJ2-1; D is uncertain. Between the trimmed V and J ends, which lost 5 bases and 4 bases, there was a span of 9 bases. The CDR3 is made up of 13 amino acids. The CDR3 is CASSPTHYNEQFF. CDR3 DNA: TGTGCCAGCAGTCCGACACATTACAATGAGCAGTTCTTC.

This clonotype came up many times. V gene TRBV6-2 or TRBV6-3 combines with J gene TRBJ2-2, with D possibly TRBD1 on 6 matching bases. V lost 7 bases to trimming and J lost 1 base, with 19 bases between them. CDR1 is MNHEY, CDR2 SVGEGT, per germline. The CDR3 sequence is 17 residues long. CDR3 amino acids: CASNFRTADLNTGELFF. Written as DNA, the CDR3 is TGTGCCAGCAATTTCCGGACAGCAGACCTGAACACCGGGGAGCTGTTTTTT.

This clonotype was observed many times. The genes are TRBV7-8 and TRBJ2-1; D uncertain. The CDR3 runs to 15 residues. The V and J ends lost 2 bases and 8 bases respectively, with 16 bases between them. The germline CDR1 and CDR2 sequences are SGHVS and FQNEAQ. The CDR3 DNA reads as TGTGCCAGCAGCTTAATCCGTCACAGATTGGATGAGCAGTTCTTC. Translating it yields CASSLIRHRLDEQFF.